This T cell receptor beta chain comes out of a study of T cell responses to AZD1222 COVID-19 vaccine. Germline V lookup: CDR1 SGHVS, CDR2 FQNEAQ. This CDR3 has 15 amino acids. The junction had 5 bases not matched to a gene; V was cut back by 2 bases and J by 5 bases. Here immunoSEQ multiplex PCR was the method, and the copy in TCRdb shows in-frame clones only, minus some. Among approximately 150,000 clones listed, more than 85% were seen once. The chain uses TRBV7-8 and TRBJ2-1, with 8 bases aligning to TRBD2. The clonotype was recovered from an adult in good health. The sample here was peripheral blood, taken on day 0 of AZD1222 vaccination. CDR3 protein: CASSLLTSGDNEQFF. CDR3 nucleotides: TGTGCCAGCAGCTTACTTACTAGCGGAGACAATGAGCAGTTCTTC.